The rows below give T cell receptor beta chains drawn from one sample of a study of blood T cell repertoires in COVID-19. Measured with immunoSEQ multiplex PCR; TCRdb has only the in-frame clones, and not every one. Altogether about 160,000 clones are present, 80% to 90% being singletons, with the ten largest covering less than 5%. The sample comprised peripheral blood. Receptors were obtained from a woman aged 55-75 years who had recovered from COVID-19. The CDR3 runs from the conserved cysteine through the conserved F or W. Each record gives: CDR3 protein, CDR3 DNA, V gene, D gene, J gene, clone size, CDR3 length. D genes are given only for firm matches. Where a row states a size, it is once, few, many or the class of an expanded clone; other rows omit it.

cdr3_aa: CASSPDSTSRETQYF
cdr3_nt: TGTGCCAGCTCACCAGACAGCACCTCTCGGGAGACCCAGTACTTC
v_call: TRBV18
d_call: NA
j_call: TRBJ2-5
clone_size: NA
cdr3_length: 15

cdr3_aa: CASSVDRAEAFF
cdr3_nt: TGTGCCAGCAGCGTAGACAGAGCCGAAGCTTTCTTT
v_call: TRBV2
d_call: NA
j_call: TRBJ1-1
clone_size: NA
cdr3_length: 12

cdr3_aa: CASSLVRGLAVYEQYF
cdr3_nt: TGTGCCAGCAGCTTAGTTAGAGGACTAGCGGTATACGAGCAGTACTTC
v_call: TRBV7-9
d_call: TRBD2
j_call: TRBJ2-7
clone_size: NA
cdr3_length: 16

cdr3_aa: CASSRDLSSGNTIYF
cdr3_nt: TGTGCCAGCTCGCGGGACCTGAGCTCTGGAAACACCATATATTTT
v_call: TRBV28
d_call: NA
j_call: TRBJ1-3
clone_size: NA
cdr3_length: 15

cdr3_aa: CASSAPTGGTYEQYF
cdr3_nt: TGTGCCAGCAGTGCCCCGACAGGGGGAACATACGAGCAGTACTTC
v_call: TRBV28
d_call: TRBD1
j_call: TRBJ2-7
clone_size: NA
cdr3_length: 15

cdr3_aa: CASEGSNQPQHF
cdr3_nt: TGTGCCAGCGAGGGTAGCAATCAGCCCCAGCATTTT
v_call: TRBV2
d_call: NA
j_call: TRBJ1-5
clone_size: NA
cdr3_length: 12

cdr3_aa: CASSQAPGYQETQYF
cdr3_nt: TGCGCCAGCAGCCAAGCCCCGGGGTACCAAGAGACCCAGTACTTC
v_call: TRBV4-1
d_call: NA
j_call: TRBJ2-5
clone_size: NA
cdr3_length: 15

cdr3_aa: CASTAGHSLNYGYTF
cdr3_nt: TGTGCCAGCACCGCGGGGCACAGCCTCAACTATGGCTACACCTTC
v_call: TRBV6-5
d_call: NA
j_call: TRBJ1-2
clone_size: NA
cdr3_length: 15

cdr3_aa: CASSRGLAGVQETQYF
cdr3_nt: TGTGCCAGCAGCCGAGGACTAGCGGGGGTCCAAGAGACCCAGTACTTC
v_call: TRBV7-7
d_call: TRBD2
j_call: TRBJ2-5
clone_size: few
cdr3_length: 16

cdr3_aa: CATSGSGGETQYF
cdr3_nt: TGTGCCACCAGTGGGTCGGGAGGGGAGACCCAGTACTTC
v_call: TRBV24-1
d_call: TRBD2
j_call: TRBJ2-5
clone_size: NA
cdr3_length: 13

cdr3_aa: CASSQRTDTQYF
cdr3_nt: TGTGCCAGCAGCCAACGGACAGATACGCAGTATTTT
v_call: TRBV3-1/TRBV3-2
d_call: NA
j_call: TRBJ2-3
clone_size: NA
cdr3_length: 12

cdr3_aa: CASSDTGGSMRSLYEQYF
cdr3_nt: TGTGCCAGCAGTGACACAGGGGGTAGCATGAGAAGCCTCTACGAGCAGTACTTC
v_call: TRBV6-1
d_call: TRBD1
j_call: TRBJ2-7
clone_size: NA
cdr3_length: 18

cdr3_aa: CASSRKQGSGELFF
cdr3_nt: TGTGCCAGCAGCCGAAAGCAAGGGAGCGGGGAGCTGTTTTTT
v_call: TRBV5-4
d_call: NA
j_call: TRBJ2-2
clone_size: NA
cdr3_length: 14

cdr3_aa: CASSLQGTQTQYF
cdr3_nt: TGTGCCAGCAGTTTACAGGGGACACAGACCCAGTACTTC
v_call: TRBV28
d_call: NA
j_call: TRBJ2-5
clone_size: few
cdr3_length: 13

cdr3_aa: CASQGRSRNSPLHF
cdr3_nt: TGTGCCAGCCAGGGCAGGTCTCGTAATTCACCCCTCCACTTT
v_call: TRBV6-5
d_call: NA
j_call: TRBJ1-6
clone_size: few
cdr3_length: 14

cdr3_aa: CASSLGQLLETQYF
cdr3_nt: TGCGCCAGCAGCTTGGGACAGCTTTTAGAGACCCAGTACTTC
v_call: TRBV5-1
d_call: NA
j_call: TRBJ2-5
clone_size: NA
cdr3_length: 14

cdr3_aa: CATSAGPQETQYF
cdr3_nt: TGTGCCACCAGTGCTGGGCCACAAGAGACCCAGTACTTC
v_call: TRBV24-1
d_call: NA
j_call: TRBJ2-5
clone_size: NA
cdr3_length: 13

cdr3_aa: CASSYRGNSPLHF
cdr3_nt: TGTGCCAGCAGTTACCGGGGGAATTCACCCCTCCACTTT
v_call: TRBV6-6
d_call: NA
j_call: TRBJ1-6
clone_size: NA
cdr3_length: 13

cdr3_aa: CASTQGAGTEAFF
cdr3_nt: TGTGCCAGCACACAGGGGGCCGGCACTGAAGCTTTCTTT
v_call: TRBV2
d_call: TRBD1
j_call: TRBJ1-1
clone_size: NA
cdr3_length: 13

cdr3_aa: CASSLIARWGHTEAFF
cdr3_nt: TGTGCCAGCAGTTTGATCGCCAGGTGGGGGCACACTGAAGCTTTCTTT
v_call: TRBV28
d_call: NA
j_call: TRBJ1-1
clone_size: NA
cdr3_length: 16

cdr3_aa: CASSPGTGGREKLFF
cdr3_nt: TGTGCCAGCTCACCAGGGACAGGGGGCCGTGAAAAACTGTTTTTT
v_call: TRBV18
d_call: TRBD1
j_call: TRBJ1-4
clone_size: NA
cdr3_length: 15

cdr3_aa: CASSSLQGGGNTIYF
cdr3_nt: TGCGCCAGCAGCTCCCTACAGGGGGGTGGAAACACCATATATTTT
v_call: TRBV5-1
d_call: TRBD1
j_call: TRBJ1-3
clone_size: NA
cdr3_length: 15

cdr3_aa: CASSEARGPFNEQFF
cdr3_nt: TGTGCCAGCAGTGAAGCGCGGGGACCCTTCAATGAGCAGTTCTTC
v_call: TRBV6-1
d_call: NA
j_call: TRBJ2-1
clone_size: NA
cdr3_length: 15

cdr3_aa: CASSIAGTGHYEQYF
cdr3_nt: TGTGCCAGTAGTATAGCGGGGACAGGGCACTACGAGCAGTACTTC
v_call: TRBV19
d_call: TRBD1
j_call: TRBJ2-7
clone_size: NA
cdr3_length: 15

cdr3_aa: CASSFTGPNYGYTF
cdr3_nt: TGTGCCAGCAGTTTTACGGGTCCTAACTATGGCTACACCTTC
v_call: TRBV28
d_call: NA
j_call: TRBJ1-2
clone_size: few
cdr3_length: 14

cdr3_aa: CASTRQAYGETQYF
cdr3_nt: TGTGCCAGCACCCGACAGGCCTACGGAGAGACCCAGTACTTC
v_call: TRBV6-5
d_call: NA
j_call: TRBJ2-5
clone_size: NA
cdr3_length: 14

cdr3_aa: CASSQDSGVDTEAFF
cdr3_nt: TGCGCCAGCAGCCAAGATTCAGGGGTCGACACTGAAGCTTTCTTT
v_call: TRBV4-3
d_call: NA
j_call: TRBJ1-1
clone_size: NA
cdr3_length: 15

cdr3_aa: CASSELPGGVTNEKLFF
cdr3_nt: TGTGCCAGCAGTGAACTGCCGGGGGGAGTTACTAATGAAAAACTGTTTTTT
v_call: TRBV6-1
d_call: NA
j_call: TRBJ1-4
clone_size: NA
cdr3_length: 17

cdr3_aa: CASSLDWASNSPLHF
cdr3_nt: TGTGCCAGCAGCTTGGATTGGGCTTCTAATTCACCCCTCCACTTT
v_call: TRBV5-4
d_call: NA
j_call: TRBJ1-6
clone_size: NA
cdr3_length: 15

cdr3_aa: CASSQTSLGETQYF
cdr3_nt: TGCGCCAGCAGCCAGACTAGCCTCGGGGAGACCCAGTACTTC
v_call: TRBV4-3
d_call: TRBD2
j_call: TRBJ2-5
clone_size: NA
cdr3_length: 14

cdr3_aa: CASSLRAGGPNEQFF
cdr3_nt: TGCGCCAGCAGCTTACGAGCGGGGGGGCCCAATGAGCAGTTCTTC
v_call: TRBV5-1
d_call: TRBD2
j_call: TRBJ2-1
clone_size: NA
cdr3_length: 15

cdr3_aa: CASKLQGATNEKLFF
cdr3_nt: TGCGCCAGCAAGCTACAGGGGGCAACTAATGAAAAACTGTTTTTT
v_call: TRBV5-1
d_call: TRBD1
j_call: TRBJ1-4
clone_size: NA
cdr3_length: 15

cdr3_aa: CASSADMNTEAFF
cdr3_nt: TGTGCCAGCAGCGCAGACATGAACACTGAAGCTTTCTTT
v_call: TRBV9
d_call: NA
j_call: TRBJ1-1
clone_size: NA
cdr3_length: 13

cdr3_aa: CASSSREYQETQYF
cdr3_nt: TGTGCCAGCAGCTCCCGGGAATACCAAGAGACCCAGTACTTC
v_call: TRBV5-4
d_call: NA
j_call: TRBJ2-5
clone_size: NA
cdr3_length: 14

cdr3_aa: CASSPQGNTEAFF
cdr3_nt: TGTGCCAGCTCACCCCAGGGGAACACTGAAGCTTTCTTT
v_call: TRBV18
d_call: NA
j_call: TRBJ1-1
clone_size: NA
cdr3_length: 13

cdr3_aa: CASSQRGQGASTDTQYF
cdr3_nt: TGCGCCAGCAGCCAGCGCGGACAGGGGGCCAGCACAGATACGCAGTATTTT
v_call: TRBV4-3
d_call: TRBD1
j_call: TRBJ2-3
clone_size: NA
cdr3_length: 17

cdr3_aa: CASSWSRDQPQHF
cdr3_nt: TGTGCCAGCAGTTGGAGCCGCGATCAGCCCCAGCATTTT
v_call: TRBV6-2/TRBV6-3
d_call: NA
j_call: TRBJ1-5
clone_size: NA
cdr3_length: 13

cdr3_aa: CASSNGLAGTDTQYF
cdr3_nt: TGCGCCAGCAGCAACGGACTAGCGGGGACAGATACGCAGTATTTT
v_call: TRBV5-1
d_call: TRBD2
j_call: TRBJ2-3
clone_size: once
cdr3_length: 15

cdr3_aa: CASSPRTGQGVTGELFF
cdr3_nt: TGTGCCAGCAGCCCCAGGACGGGACAGGGGGTGACCGGGGAGCTGTTTTTT
v_call: TRBV11-3
d_call: TRBD1
j_call: TRBJ2-2
clone_size: NA
cdr3_length: 17

cdr3_aa: CASSGMGQSTDTQYF
cdr3_nt: TGTGCCAGCAGCGGGATGGGGCAGAGCACAGATACGCAGTATTTT
v_call: TRBV11-3
d_call: NA
j_call: TRBJ2-3
clone_size: NA
cdr3_length: 15

cdr3_aa: CASRYRDRDNEKLFF
cdr3_nt: TGTGCCAGCAGGTATCGGGACAGGGATAATGAAAAACTGTTTTTT
v_call: TRBV2
d_call: TRBD1
j_call: TRBJ1-4
clone_size: NA
cdr3_length: 15